This T cell receptor (beta chain) was recovered during a study of cytomegalovirus exposure and HLA in healthy donors. Study-wide context: Inside one of the first data releases sat tens of millions of unique TCRs taken from HLA-typed donors. Whole-study findings and limits: Association of a missense DCLRE1C variant with TCR beta V- and J-gene trimming was reported in a later analysis.

The CDR3 contains 14 residues. Germline assignment: CDR1 MNHEY and CDR2 SVGAGI. The V gene lost 5 bases and the J gene lost 8 bases, with 17 bases spanning the gap. The PCR ran on 60 Vbeta and 13 Jbeta primers. Using immunoSEQ multiplex PCR, the repertoire was profiled, and TCRdb retains in-frame clones only, with some absent. This table holds 110,000 to 150,000 clones, about four fifths found once. Points on this clone: Its antigen is undetermined.

Sequences were obtained from PBMCs. The chain carries TRBV6-5 and TRBJ2-3; D call uncertain. The clonotype comes from a male donor in good health and CMV-seropositive. The CDR3 reads CASSRTGPRGTQYF. CDR3 DNA sequence: TGTGCCAGCAGTAGAACCGGTCCTCGTGGTACGCAGTATTTT.